The 32 T cell receptor beta chains in this list originate from one sample, sequenced in a study of blood T cells in healthy people across ages. Combining a sample-barcoded 5' primer with a J-beta primer mix, a second PCR ran for about 7 to 12 cycles. One entry per CDR3 protein results from TCRdb running MiXCR on the 5' RACE reads. The data hold more than 650,000 distinct CDR3 sequences, with 22% observed a single time. What was sequenced was blood. All receptors come from a man aged 70-80 years in good health.

Only a few counts were recorded for this clonotype. The rearrangement uses TRBV12-3 or TRBV12-4 and TRBJ2-2; either TRBD1 or TRBD2 may supply D (5 bases each). The CDR3 extends over 13 amino acids. V was trimmed by 6 bases and J by 5 bases, leaving 10 bases between them. As DNA, the CDR3 is TGTGCCAGCAGCAGCAGGGAGACCGGGGAGCTGTTTTTT. The encoded protein is CASSSRETGELFF.

The V and J genes are TRBV7-9 and TRBJ2-1; 13 bases match TRBD2. The V and J ends lost 2 bases and 9 bases, in that order; junction bases with no gene match: 7. This CDR3 contains 16 residues. Germline CDR1 is SEHNR and CDR2 is FQNEAQ (reference sequence). CDR3 in DNA: TGTGCCAGCAGCTTAACCCCAGGGACTAGCGGGACTGAGCAGTTCTTC. Protein product: CASSLTPGTSGTEQFF.

The J gene is TRBJ1-2, the V gene TRBV27; D is unresolved. This CDR3 has 15 residues. Germline V gives CDR1 MNHEY, CDR2 SMNVEV (reference sequence). V was shortened by 3 bases and J by 0 bases, with 11 bases between the two germline ends. The chain's CDR3 is CASSFGGRANYGYTF. CDR3 coding DNA: TGTGCCAGCAGTTTTGGAGGGAGAGCTAACTATGGCTACACCTTC.

The rearrangement links TRBV28 to TRBJ2-7, with D unclear. The J call may be incorrect, as the DNA end agrees better with TRBJ2-1. This CDR3 has 14 residues. Germline lookup yields CDR1 MDHEN and CDR2 SYDVKM. CDR3 nucleotide sequence: TGTGCCAGCAGTTTTAATTGGAGTAGAGATGAGCAGTTCTTC. Protein: CASSFNWSRDEQFF.

This clonotype was seen only a few times. This chain joins TRBV12-3 or TRBV12-4 and TRBJ1-5; D call uncertain. With 3 bases removed from V and 6 bases from J, the gap between germline ends came to 6 bases. The CDR3 has 12 amino acids. CDR3 amino acids: CASSFMSQPQHF. CDR3 coding DNA: TGTGCCAGCAGTTTTATGAGTCAGCCCCAGCATTTT.

This clonotype was observed a handful of times. The chain employs TRBV20-1 and TRBJ2-5; 8 bases match TRBD1. CDR1 is DFQATT, CDR2 SNEGSKA, per germline (reference sequence). CDR3 length equals 16 residues. The V gene end was trimmed by 2 bases and the J gene end by 0 bases; junction bases not matched to a gene: 8. Written as DNA, the CDR3 is TGCAGTGCTAGAAAGCCCGGGACAGGTAACCAAGAGACCCAGTACTTC. Its protein product is CSARKPGTGNQETQYF.

The chain joins TRBV6-6 to TRBJ1-1; D not certain. This CDR3 is 11 amino acids long. The V gene's germline CDR1 is MNHNY and CDR2 SVGAGI (reference sequence). Trimming shortened V by 8 bases and J by 3 bases, and 7 bases separated the two germline ends. In nucleotides, the CDR3 is TGTGCCAGCGCCCAGGACACTGAAGCTTTCTTT. Translating it yields CASAQDTEAFF.

The chain is built from TRBV12-3 or TRBV12-4 and TRBJ2-5; D call uncertain. Trimming left V 6 bases short and J 7 bases short, with 18 bases between. The CDR3 totals 14 residues. The CDR3 DNA follows: TGTGCCAGCAGCCTTCAGGTCCGGGTAGGGACCCAGTACTTC. The encoded protein is CASSLQVRVGTQYF.

The V call is TRBV19, the J call TRBJ2-5; 7 bases fit TRBD1. Trimming took 6 bases from V and 7 from J; bases not matched to a gene: 14. Germline CDR1 is LNHDA and CDR2 is SQIVND (reference sequence). This CDR3 region has 15 residues. CDR3 sequence (DNA): TGTGCCAGTAGCCCCGGGACAGATAAGGTTGGGACCCAGTACTTC. It yields the protein CASSPGTDKVGTQYF.

This sequence joins TRBV29-1 and TRBJ2-7, with 7 nucleotides matching TRBD1. Germline V CDR1 and CDR2: SQVTM, ANQGSEA. The CDR3 has 13 amino acids. The junction had 7 bases not matched to a gene; V was cut back by 6 bases and J by 2 bases. CDR3 protein: CSVFGQATYEQYF. The CDR3 DNA reads as TGCAGCGTGTTTGGACAGGCCACCTACGAGCAGTACTTC.

The rearrangement joins TRBV29-1 to TRBJ2-2, with a possible D match to TRBD2 (5 bases). The V gene lost 7 bases and the J gene lost 6 bases, with 15 bases spanning the gap. Germline V gene data show CDR1 as SQVTM and CDR2 as ANQGSEA. The CDR3 covers 13 residues. As DNA, the CDR3 is TGCAGCGGCCTGGGGAAGAGGGCCGGGGAGCTGTTTTTT. It specifies CSGLGKRAGELFF.

This chain links TRBV18 with TRBJ2-5; D might be TRBD1 or TRBD2, each matching 5 bases. Germline assignment: CDR1 KGHSH and CDR2 LQKENI. Trimming pared 3 bases from V and 4 bases from J, leaving 15 bases between. The CDR3 is made up of 15 amino acids. In nucleotides, the CDR3 is TGTGCCAGCTCACCTTCCACGGGGCAGCGAGAGACCCAGTACTTC. Residues: CASSPSTGQRETQYF.

This clonotype was seen only a few times. The CDR3 loop reads CASSFRGGSSHNEQFF. For the CDR3, the DNA is TGTGCCAGCAGCTTTCGGGGCGGGAGTAGCCACAATGAGCAGTTCTTC. This chain joins TRBV12-3 or TRBV12-4 and TRBJ2-1; TRBD2 aligns across 7 bases. J lost 5 bases, V lost 6 bases, and 13 bases had no gene match. The length of the CDR3 is 16 residues.

The rearrangement links TRBV12-3 or TRBV12-4 to TRBJ2-5, with 9 bases aligning to TRBD2. The J call is uncertain, as TRBJ2-1 better fits the DNA end. This CDR3 is built from 15 residues. DNA for the CDR3: TGTGCCAGCAGTCTTAGCGGGGGCTTATACAATGAGCAGTTCTTC. Residues: CASSLSGGLYNEQFF.

In its sample, this clonotype was seen a few times. The chain recombines TRBV3-1 with TRBJ2-5, with D unclear. V gave up 4 bases and J gave up 13 bases, with 16 bases separating them. The germline V gene has CDR1 LGHDT and CDR2 YNNKEL (reference sequence). The CDR3 has 12 residues. The CDR3 spells CASSLRTRTSYF. The CDR3 DNA reads as TGTGCCAGCAGCCTACGGACCCGGACGTCGTACTTC.

This chain links TRBV5-1 with TRBJ2-1, with D perhaps matching TRBD1 or TRBD2 (5 bases each). V lost 6 bases, J lost 6 bases, and 16 bases lay in between. This CDR3 is 14 amino acids long. Germline V gives CDR1 SGHRS, CDR2 YFSETQ. Here the CDR3 reads CASTEWDVCNEQFF. In nucleotides, the CDR3 is TGCGCCAGCACGGAATGGGACGTATGCAATGAGCAGTTCTTC.

This clonotype turned up a few times. The V call is TRBV7-2, the J call TRBJ1-4, with 11 bases fitting TRBD1. Trimming took 2 bases from V and 2 from J; bases not matched to a gene: 4. The CDR3 is 17 amino acids. The germline gives CDR1 SGHTA, CDR2 FQGNSA. The CDR3 region has the DNA TGTGCCAGCAGCTTACAAGGGACAGGGGGTACTAATGAAAAACTGTTTTTT. It yields the protein CASSLQGTGGTNEKLFF.

The chain recombines TRBV6-4 with TRBJ2-6; the D gene could be TRBD1 or TRBD2 (5 bases each). Germline V CDR1 and CDR2: MRHNA, SNTAGT. The V and J ends lost 2 bases and 0 bases respectively, with 5 bases between them. The CDR3 has 15 amino acids. CDR3 residues: CASSDGGSGANVLTF. The CDR3 nucleotides are TGTGCCAGCAGTGACGGGGGCTCTGGGGCCAACGTCCTGACTTTC.

This clonotype was recorded a few times. The CDR3: CASSVSGYGSYEQYF. In DNA form, the CDR3 reads TGTGCCAGCAGCGTATCAGGGTACGGCTCCTACGAGCAGTACTTC. The chain is built from TRBV7-9 and TRBJ2-1; TRBD1 is a possible D gene (5 bases). TRBJ2-7 matches the DNA end more closely, so the J call is doubtful. The CDR3 totals 15 residues. Germline-derived CDR1 and CDR2 are SEHNR and FQNEAQ (reference sequence).

This chain uses TRBV20-1 with TRBJ2-1, with TRBD2 matching 11 bases. The CDR3 contains 13 residues. Germline values: CDR1 DFQATT, CDR2 SNEGSKA (reference sequence). After removal of 6 bases from V and 6 bases from J, the junction contained 4 bases not matched to a gene. CDR3 DNA: TGCAGTGCGAGACTAGCGGGGCTCAATGAGCAGTTCTTC. Protein sequence: CSARLAGLNEQFF.

This clonotype was counted ten times or more. The V call is TRBV7-3, the J call TRBJ2-1, with 7 bases identical to TRBD2. The CDR3 sequence is 16 residues long. Germline values: CDR1 SGHTA, CDR2 FQGTGA. V lost 5 bases, J lost 0 bases, and 7 bases stayed unmatched. CDR3 bases: TGTGCCAGCAGCAGACTAGCCCCACGCTCCTACAATGAGCAGTTCTTC. Amino acid sequence: CASSRLAPRSYNEQFF.

This sequence joins TRBV3-1 and TRBJ2-1; TRBD1 aligns across 9 bases. Trimming cost V 4 bases and J 1 base; bases outside gene matches: 5. Germline CDR1 and CDR2: LGHDT and YNNKEL (reference sequence). CDR3 length equals 16 residues. The CDR3 DNA reads TGTGCCAGCAGCCCGTCGGGACAGGGATCCTACAATGAGCAGTTCTTC. It translates to CASSPSGQGSYNEQFF.

The sample holds a few counts of this clonotype. The chain couples TRBV7-8 to TRBJ2-7; tentatively, D is TRBD1 (6 bases). This CDR3 contains 16 residues. Germline-derived CDR1 and CDR2 are SGHVS and FQNEAQ. The V gene lost 0 bases and the J gene lost 3 bases, with 15 bases spanning the gap. CDR3 bases: TGTGCCAGCAGCTTAGCGACGAGTACAGGGCGCTACGAGCAGTACTTC. Translating it yields CASSLATSTGRYEQYF. Filled out from reference TRBV7-8 and TRBJ2-7, the complete variable domain reads GAGVSQSPRYKVAKRGQDVALRCDPISGHVSLFWYQQALGQGPEFLTYFQNEAQLDKSGLPSDRFFAERPEGSVSTLKIQRTQQEDSAVYLCASSLATSTGRYEQYFGPGTRLTVT.

CDR3 nucleotides: TGTGCCAGCACCCGAGTACAGGGATCTGAAGCTTTCTTT. Encoded protein: CASTRVQGSEAFF. This chain uses TRBV6-6 with TRBJ1-1, with D possibly TRBD1 on 6 matching bases. This CDR3 comprises 13 residues. CDR1 is MNHNY, CDR2 SVGAGI, per germline (reference sequence). Trimming cost V 7 bases and J 6 bases, with 15 bases left between them.

This clonotype occurred a few times. One end of the junction fails to match germline, which may point to a read error. The chain carries TRBV7-8 and TRBJ2-1; no clear D. Germline CDR1 is SGHVS and CDR2 is FQNEAQ. The CDR3 has 15 residues. The CDR3 region is CAGSRSPGSYNEQFF. CDR3 DNA: TGTGCCGGCAGCCGTAGCCCCGGCTCCTACAATGAGCAGTTCTTC.

This clonotype was recorded at least ten times. The chain employs TRBV29-1 and TRBJ2-5, with D uncertain. Germline assignment: CDR1 SQVTM and CDR2 ANQGSEA. The CDR3 is 13 residues long. V lost 3 bases and J lost 0, with 8 bases in between. The CDR3 DNA reads TGCAGCGTTGATCTGAGGTACCAAGAGACCCAGTACTTC. Translated: CSVDLRYQETQYF.

This chain links TRBV6-6 with TRBJ2-7, with D perhaps matching TRBD1 (6 bases). The DNA matches TRBJ2-5 better at its end, which makes the J call doubtful. This CDR3 region has 16 residues. Germline V gene sequence: CDR1 MNHNY, CDR2 SVGAGI (reference sequence). CDR3: CASSYSNRVWQETQYF. DNA of the CDR3: TGTGCCAGCAGTTACTCCAACAGGGTTTGGCAAGAGACCCAGTACTTC.

This clonotype was recorded at least ten times. The chain links TRBV5-1 to TRBJ2-3; tentative D call: TRBD1 (6 bases). V was cut by 2 bases and J by 2 bases, with 9 bases left in between. CDR3 length: 14 amino acids. Germline V gene sequence: CDR1 SGHRS, CDR2 YFSETQ. CDR3 DNA sequence: TGCGCCAGCAGCTTAACAGGGCCCACAGATACGCAGTATTTT. Translated, it gives CASSLTGPTDTQYF.

This clonotype was seen a single time. The chain is built from TRBV29-1 and TRBJ2-5; no reliable D call. The V and J ends lost 1 base and 5 bases respectively, with 11 bases between them. Per germline, CDR1 SQVTM and CDR2 ANQGSEA. This CDR3 comprises 13 residues. CDR3 amino acids: CSVEVGSAETQYF. CDR3 sequence (DNA): TGCAGCGTTGAAGTGGGTTCGGCGGAGACCCAGTACTTC.

This rearrangement joins TRBV5-1 to TRBJ2-2; 9 bases are shared with TRBD1. The trim removed 5 bases at V and 3 bases at J, leaving 5 bases unmatched. CDR1 is SGHRS, CDR2 YFSETQ, per germline. The CDR3 loop spans 15 amino acids. The CDR3 bases are TGCGCCAGCAGATCCGGGACAGGGTACACCGGGGAGCTGTTTTTT. The encoded protein is CASRSGTGYTGELFF.

This rearrangement joins TRBV28 to TRBJ2-2; D possibly corresponds to TRBD2 (5 bases). Germline-derived CDR1 and CDR2 are MDHEN and SYDVKM. V was cut by 6 bases and J by 10 bases, with 21 bases left in between. This CDR3 is built from 15 residues. The CDR3 loop reads CASSPQSRAGEELFF. The CDR3 DNA follows: TGTGCCAGCAGCCCGCAATCGAGGGCGGGTGAGGAGCTGTTTTTT.

The rearrangement joins TRBV12-3 or TRBV12-4 to TRBJ1-1, with TRBD1 identical over 7 bases. The CDR3 is 16 amino acids. V gave up 7 bases and J gave up 3 bases; unmatched junction bases: 14. The CDR3 nucleotides are TGTGCCAGCATCAGCGGGACAGTCCCCGGTCACACTGAAGCTTTCTTT. Protein sequence: CASISGTVPGHTEAFF.